This is a list of T cell receptor beta chains from one sample in a study of vaccination and CD4 T cells after COVID-19. TCRdb independently ran MiXCR on the PCR reads; one entry per CDR3 protein. The sample carries about 20,000 distinct CDR3 sequences, approximately 32% recorded once. Their recognized antigens are unknown. Material for sequencing was cultured CD4+ T cells from blood. The source is a human donor with COVID-19. CDR3s include the opening cysteine and the closing phenylalanine or tryptophan. D genes are given only for firm matches. Expanded clones are given a class, and other clones once, few, many or no size at all.

>TRBV24-1|.|.|TRBJ2-2
TGTGCCACCAGTGATTTTCCCGGGGGAGCCGGGGAGCTGTTTTTT
CATSDFPGGAGELFF
>TRBV15|.|.|TRBJ2-7
TGTGCCTCAGTACGTGGGGAGGCCTACGAGCAGTACTTC
CASVRGEAYEQYF
>TRBV2|.|.|TRBJ2-1
TGTGCCAGCAGCGACGACTACAACAATGAGCAGTTCTTC
CASSDDYNNEQFF
>TRBV30|.|.|TRBJ1-6
TGTGCCTGGAGCGAAAGCAGTAATTCACCCCTCCACTTT
CAWSESSNSPLHF
>TRBV4-3|.|.|TRBJ1-2
TGCGCCAGCAGCCAAGATTTCCTCCATGGCTACACCTTC
CASSQDFLHGYTF
>TRBV4-2|.|.|TRBJ2-5
TGTGCCAGCAGCCAAGATTCCGGGGGAGCTGGAGGGGAGACCCAGTACTTC
CASSQDSGGAGGETQYF
>TRBV7-7|few|TRBD1|TRBJ2-5
TGTGCTAGCAGCACCGGGACAGGGAAAGAGACCCAGTACTTC
CASSTGTGKETQYF
>TRBV20-1|few|TRBD2|TRBJ2-7
TGCAGTGCTCGGGGGGGGGAGAACGCCTACGAGCAGTACTTC
CSARGGENAYEQYF
>TRBV5-5|once|.|TRBJ1-2
TGTGCCAGCAGCTTTGACAGACTAGTACTCGGCTACACCTTC
CASSFDRLVLGYTF
>TRBV25-1|.|.|TRBJ2-2
TGTGCCAGCAGTGAGCTCCGCCAGGACACCGGGGAGCTGTTTTTT
CASSELRQDTGELFF
>TRBV5-1|few|.|TRBJ1-2
TGCGCCAGCACTTTTTCCTCCGGGCTCTATGGCTACACCTTC
CASTFSSGLYGYTF
>TRBV19|few|TRBD1|TRBJ1-5
TGTGCCAGTAGTAACACCTTGACAGGGTTTCAACAGCCCCAGCATTTT
CASSNTLTGFQQPQHF
>TRBV28|.|TRBD1|TRBJ2-1
TGTGCCAGCAGTTTATCCGCACAGGGGGTTTACAATGAGCAGTTCTTC
CASSLSAQGVYNEQFF
>TRBV6-1|few|TRBD1|TRBJ1-5
TGTGCCACTAGACGGGACAGTAATCAGCCCCAGCATTTT
CATRRDSNQPQHF
>TRBV4-2|.|TRBD1|TRBJ2-2
TGTGCCAGCAGCATCCAGGGGGCCGGCACCGGGGAGCTGTTTTTT
CASSIQGAGTGELFF
>TRBV2|.|TRBD2|TRBJ2-5
TGTGCCAGCAGTGAAGGGGGGACTAATCAAGAGACCCAGTACTTC
CASSEGGTNQETQYF
>TRBV7-2|few|.|TRBJ1-5
TGTGCCAGCAGCTTAGTTCCTGGGGATCAGCCCCAGCATTTT
CASSLVPGDQPQHF
>TRBV27|.|.|TRBJ1-2
TGTGCCAGCAGAAACAGGGTTAATGGCTACACCTTC
CASRNRVNGYTF
>TRBV7-2|.|.|TRBJ2-5
TGTGCCAGCAGCCGAAGGACCGCCGGGGGAGGTGAGACCCAGTACTTC
CASSRRTAGGGETQYF
>TRBV11-3|once|.|TRBJ2-3
TGTGCCAGCAGCTCCAGGATACGGACAGGCGGCGGGGCAGATACGCAGTATTTT
CASSSRIRTGGGADTQYF
>TRBV20-1|.|.|TRBJ1-3
TGCAGTGCAAGGGGTTTTAGCTCTGGAAACACCATATATTTT
CSARGFSSGNTIYF
>TRBV5-1|.|TRBD1|TRBJ1-6
TGCGCCAGCAGCATATACGGACAGGGCGGTTCACCCCTCCACTTT
CASSIYGQGGSPLHF
>TRBV18|.|TRBD1|TRBJ2-2
TGTGCCAGCTCACCACAGGGACAGGGCTCAAGCACCGGGGAGCTGTTTTTT
CASSPQGQGSSTGELFF
>TRBV7-2|.|.|TRBJ1-2
TGTGCCAGCAGCTTATGGAGCGGTGGCTACACCTTC
CASSLWSGGYTF
>TRBV4-1|.|TRBD1|TRBJ1-1
TGCGCCAGCAGCCAAGTGCATAACAGGGGGTGGACTGAAGCTTTCTTT
CASSQVHNRGWTEAFF
>TRBV7-2|.|.|TRBJ1-1
TGTGCCAGCAGCTTACGAGGGATGGTCACTGAAGCTTTCTTT
CASSLRGMVTEAFF
>TRBV21-1|few|.|TRBJ1-2
TGTGCCAGCAGCCCTGGACAGGGGGCTAACTATGGCTACACCTTC
CASSPGQGANYGYTF
>TRBV5-1|.|.|TRBJ1-6
TGCGCCAGCAGCGATACCGGGACAAACTATAATTCACCCCTCCACTTT
CASSDTGTNYNSPLHF
>TRBV7-3|few|.|TRBJ2-2
TGTGCCAGCAGCCATGCACTAGCTAGCACCGGGGAGCTGTTTTTT
CASSHALASTGELFF
>TRBV20-1|few|.|TRBJ2-3
TGCAGTGCTAGAGGGGGCGGGGCCACAGATACGCAGTATTTT
CSARGGGATDTQYF
>TRBV6-1|.|.|TRBJ1-2
TGTGCCAGCAGTGTCGGGACGAGGGGCCACTATGGCTACACCTTC
CASSVGTRGHYGYTF
>TRBV10-1|.|.|TRBJ1-1
TGCGCCAGCAATTTTCGGCGGGACACTGAAGCTTTCTTT
CASNFRRDTEAFF
>TRBV7-2|.|TRBD1|TRBJ1-4
TGTGCCAGCAGCTTAGGATTCGGGACAGGTTCCGAAAAACTGTTTTTT
CASSLGFGTGSEKLFF
>TRBV7-2|.|.|TRBJ2-7
TGTGCCAACAGCTCCAACAACAGGGTCCCTTACGAGCAGTACTTC
CANSSNNRVPYEQYF
>TRBV6-1|.|.|TRBJ2-5
TGTGCCAGCAGTAGGGAAGGTTTGGCCCAGTACTTC
CASSREGLAQYF
>TRBV28|.|.|TRBJ1-2
TGTGCCAGCAGTCCCCCGGGGGGGGGCCCCTATGGCTACACCTTC
CASSPPGGGPYGYTF
>TRBV28|.|.|TRBJ1-5
TGTGCCAGCGACTCCACAGGGTCGAATCAGCCCCAGCATTTT
CASDSTGSNQPQHF
>TRBV10-3|few|.|TRBJ2-5
TGTGCCATCGGTCAAGAGACCCAGTACTTC
CAIGQETQYF
>TRBV5-1|.|TRBD2|TRBJ2-5
TGCGCCAGTTCACTAGCGGGGGGGCCCCGAGAGACCCAGTACTTC
CASSLAGGPRETQYF
>TRBV15|few|TRBD1|TRBJ1-5
TGTGCCACCAGCAGGGAGGGACAGGGGGCAAATCAGCCCCAGCATTTT
CATSREGQGANQPQHF
>TRBV24-1|few|.|TRBJ2-5
TGTGCCACCAGTGATCCAGGAGGGTACCAAGAGACCCAGTACTTC
CATSDPGGYQETQYF
>TRBV2|few|TRBD2|TRBJ2-7
TGTGCCAGCAGTGAACGGAGGCCTAGCGGGTCCTACGAGCAGTACTTC
CASSERRPSGSYEQYF
>TRBV12-3/TRBV12-4|once|TRBD1|TRBJ1-6
TGTGCCAGCAGTTTAAGGGGGCGAACCACTGGAAATTCACCCCTCCACTTT
CASSLRGRTTGNSPLHF
>TRBV2|.|.|TRBJ2-7
TGTGCCAGCTGGGGGTGGACCTCCTACGAGCAGTACTTC
CASWGWTSYEQYF
>TRBV9|.|.|TRBJ2-4
TGTGCCAGCAGCGTAGAGTCGGGACCATCTAGCAAAAACATTCAGTACTTC
CASSVESGPSSKNIQYF
>TRBV19|.|.|TRBJ1-6
TGTGCCAGTACCGACTCCAGGGGAAGCGGTTCACCCCTCCACTTT
CASTDSRGSGSPLHF
>TRBV21-1|.|.|TRBJ2-2
TGTGCCAGCAGCAAGCGGCTCGGCAGCGGGGGTTTTTCAGGGGAGCTGTTTTTT
CASSKRLGSGGFSGELFF
>TRBV30|.|TRBD1|TRBJ1-5
TGTGCCTGGAGTGTACGCACAGGGGTAAATCAGCCCCAGCATTTT
CAWSVRTGVNQPQHF
>TRBV2|.|.|TRBJ1-5
TGTGCCAGCAGTGGAGGAGGCCGGTATGGCAATCAGCCCCAGCATTTT
CASSGGGRYGNQPQHF
>TRBV5-1|few|.|TRBJ1-6
TGCGCCAGCAGCTTGCAGGGATTATCTTCACCCCTCCACTTT
CASSLQGLSSPLHF
>TRBV19|.|TRBD1|TRBJ1-4
TGTGCCAGTAGGAAGGGGGCCTCGGGAGAAAAACTGTTTTTT
CASRKGASGEKLFF
>TRBV20-1|.|TRBD2|TRBJ2-1
TGCAGTGCAACACTAGCGGGGTCAAACAATGAGCAGTTCTTC
CSATLAGSNNEQFF
>TRBV11-2|once|.|TRBJ2-3
TGTGCCAGCAGCCTTGGAGGCCACCGGACTAGCACAGATACGCAGTATTTT
CASSLGGHRTSTDTQYF
>TRBV29-1|.|TRBD1|TRBJ1-6
TGCAGCGTCCGCGAGGGGGCTAATAATTCACCCCTCCACTTT
CSVREGANNSPLHF